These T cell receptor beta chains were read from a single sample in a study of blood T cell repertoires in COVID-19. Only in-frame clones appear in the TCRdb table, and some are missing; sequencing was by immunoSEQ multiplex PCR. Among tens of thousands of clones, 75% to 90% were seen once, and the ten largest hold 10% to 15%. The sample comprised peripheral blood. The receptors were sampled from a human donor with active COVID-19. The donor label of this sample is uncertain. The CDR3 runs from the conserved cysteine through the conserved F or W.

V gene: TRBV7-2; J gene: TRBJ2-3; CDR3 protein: CASSPLQGGDTQYF
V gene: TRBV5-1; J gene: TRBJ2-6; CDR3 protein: CASRSGSGANVLTF
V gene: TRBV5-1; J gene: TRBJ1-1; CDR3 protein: CASSPSGNTEAFF
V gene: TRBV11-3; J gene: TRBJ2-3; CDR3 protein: CASSLRGTDTQYF
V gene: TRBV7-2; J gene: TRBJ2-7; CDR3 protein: CASSLGGTSGNFYEQYF
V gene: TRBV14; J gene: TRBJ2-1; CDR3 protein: CASSPAGGAAGEQFF
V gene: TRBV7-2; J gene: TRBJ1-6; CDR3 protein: CASSQVVGGATYNSPLHF
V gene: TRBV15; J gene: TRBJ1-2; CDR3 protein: CATSRGSGRGPNYGYTF
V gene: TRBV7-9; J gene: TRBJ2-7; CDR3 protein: CASSTKRTGYEQYF
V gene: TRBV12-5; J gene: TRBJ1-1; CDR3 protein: CAKPHFTRRINTEAFF
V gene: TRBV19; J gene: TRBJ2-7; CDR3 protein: CASSWGQGLSYEQYF
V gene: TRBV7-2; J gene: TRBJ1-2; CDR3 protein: CASSIALDRGPRGYTF
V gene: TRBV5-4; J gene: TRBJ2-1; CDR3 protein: CASSTGTSGRNEQFF
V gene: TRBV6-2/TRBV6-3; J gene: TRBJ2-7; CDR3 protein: CASSYSGRSLLAYEQYF
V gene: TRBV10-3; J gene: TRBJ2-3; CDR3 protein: CAISYGQGSTDTQYF
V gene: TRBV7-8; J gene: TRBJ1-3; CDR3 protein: CASSRDYRDSLSGNTIYF
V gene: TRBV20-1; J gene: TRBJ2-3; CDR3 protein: CSASLAGAGTDTQYF
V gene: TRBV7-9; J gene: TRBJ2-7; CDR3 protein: CASSLVETGLYEQYF
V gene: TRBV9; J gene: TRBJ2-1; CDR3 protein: CASSVEEGAPYNEQFF
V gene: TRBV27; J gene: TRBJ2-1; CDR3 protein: CASSLVGLTSYNEQFF
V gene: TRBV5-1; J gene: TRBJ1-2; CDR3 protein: CASSLEGANYGYTF
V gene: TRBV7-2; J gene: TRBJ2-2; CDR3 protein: CASSSRTSGTNTGELFF
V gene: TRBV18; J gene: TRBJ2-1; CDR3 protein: CASSPVVTSSYNEQFF
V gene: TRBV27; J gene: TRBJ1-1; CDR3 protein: CASSFKPNTEAFF
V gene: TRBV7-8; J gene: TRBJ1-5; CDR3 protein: CASSLGGPQHF
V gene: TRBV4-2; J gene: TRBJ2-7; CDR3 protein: CASSQAPGQSYEQYF
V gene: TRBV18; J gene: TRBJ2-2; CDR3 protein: CASSPRGQGAAGELFF
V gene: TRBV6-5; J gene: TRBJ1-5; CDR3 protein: CASSSGQGRSEPQHF
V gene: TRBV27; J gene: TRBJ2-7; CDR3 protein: CASSRPGQVFYEQYF